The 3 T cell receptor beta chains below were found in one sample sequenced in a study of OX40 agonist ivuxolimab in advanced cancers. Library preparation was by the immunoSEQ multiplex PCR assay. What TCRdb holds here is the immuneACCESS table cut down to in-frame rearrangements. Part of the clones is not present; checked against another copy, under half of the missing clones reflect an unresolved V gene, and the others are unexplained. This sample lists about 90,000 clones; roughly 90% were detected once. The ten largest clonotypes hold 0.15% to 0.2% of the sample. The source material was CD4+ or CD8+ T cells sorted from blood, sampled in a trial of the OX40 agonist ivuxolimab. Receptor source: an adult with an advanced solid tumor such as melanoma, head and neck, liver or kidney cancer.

The CDR3 DNA sequence: TGCGCCAGCAGTGAGCCAACAATTGGACGGGACTATGGCTACACCTTC. Encoded protein: CASSEPTIGRDYGYTF. V and J are TRBV10-2 and TRBJ1-2; D gene unclear. The V end lost 2 bases, the J end lost 3 bases, and 16 bases lay between the germline ends. The CDR3 spans 16 residues. The germline V gene encodes CDR1 WSHSY and CDR2 SAAADI.

CDR3 protein: CASSLATNEKLFF. CDR3 DNA sequence: TGTGCCAGCAGTCTAGCAACTAATGAAAAACTGTTTTTT. The chain combines TRBV2 with TRBJ1-4; D is ambiguous. The V gene's germline CDR1 is SNHLY and CDR2 FYNNEI. The CDR3 sequence is 13 residues long. Trimming removed 5 bases from V and 0 bases from J, with 4 bases in between.

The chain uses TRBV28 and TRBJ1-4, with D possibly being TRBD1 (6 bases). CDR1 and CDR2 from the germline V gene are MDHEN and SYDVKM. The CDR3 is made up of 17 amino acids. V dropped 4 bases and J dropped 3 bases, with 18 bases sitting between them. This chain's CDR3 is CASSSPTGPGANEKLFF. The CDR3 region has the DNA TGTGCCAGCAGTTCCCCGACGGGGCCAGGGGCTAATGAAAAACTGTTTTTT.